This T cell receptor (beta chain) was observed in a study of T cell responses to AZD1222 COVID-19 vaccine. Study observations and caveats: Donors, mostly white British, included more females; clonal diversity was possibly underestimated. Nearly half of spike-specific TCRs reportedly target variant regions that are unmutated in the B.1.351 and B.1.1.7 variants.

Assay used: immunoSEQ multiplex PCR; TCRdb lists only in-frame clones, some missing. The data hold 93,000 or so clones, with 80% to 95% observed a single time. On this clone itself: The antigen remains unidentified.

In germline, CDR1 is LGHDT, CDR2 YNNKEL (reference sequence). The CDR3 consists of 15 residues. Trimming shortened V by 2 bases and J by 7 bases, and 17 bases separated the two germline ends. Sequenced material: peripheral blood, taken on day 0 of AZD1222 vaccination. The chain combines TRBV3-1 (or the pseudogene TRBV3-2) with TRBJ1-2, with a possible D match to TRBD1 (6 bases). The sequence derives from an adult in good health. The CDR3 nucleotides are TGTGCCAGCAGCCAATTTAACAGGGCAAGAGGTGGCTACACCTTC. It codes for CASSQFNRARGGYTF.